Listed here are 8 T cell receptor beta chains from one sample, sequenced in a study of T-cell memory formation after mild COVID-19. TCRdb fed the 5' RACE reads into MiXCR, producing one record per CDR3 protein. The table records about 360,000 distinct CDR3 sequences, 10% to 15% of them present only once. The sequenced sample was PBMCs or a T cell subset sorted from them (not recorded which). The source is a man between 18 and 35 years old who had mild COVID-19 (a few samples of this study predate the infection). Cell type and time point are not known.

V usage is TRBV6-2 or TRBV6-3 and J usage is TRBJ1-1; no clear D gene. V lost 6 bases and J lost 4, with 15 bases in between. The CDR3 extends over 14 amino acids. Germline lookup yields CDR1 MNHEY and CDR2 SVGEGT. The CDR3 loop reads CASSLHLRSTEAFF. The CDR3 nucleotides are TGTGCCAGCAGCCTGCACCTAAGGAGCACTGAAGCTTTCTTT.

A word on this clonotype: One end of the junction varies from germline; a read error may be responsible. The chain is built from TRBV7-2 and TRBJ2-3; D may be TRBD1 or TRBD2 (5 bases each). The germline V gene has CDR1 SGHTA and CDR2 FQGNSA. The CDR3 covers 13 residues. Here the CDR3 DNA reads TGTGCCAGCAGCGCCCGAGGGGCCTCCGTTCCAGATTTT. Its protein product is CASSARGASVPDF. Variable domain in full (rest from reference TRBV7-2 and TRBJ2-3): GAGVSQSPSNKVTEKGKDVELRCDPISGHTALYWYRQSLGQGLEFLIYFQGNSAPDKSGLPSDRFSAERTGGSVSTLTIQRTQQEDSAVYLCASSARGASVPDFGPGTRLTVL.

The J gene is TRBJ1-6, the V gene TRBV5-1; 8 bases align to TRBD1. With 3 bases clipped from V and 10 bases from J, the junction kept 6 bases outside the gene matches. Germline values: CDR1 SGHRS, CDR2 YFSETQ. There are 14 residues in the CDR3. The DNA for the CDR3 is TGCGCCAGCAGCTCCGGACAGGGCTCGTCACCCCTCCACTTT. Translating gives CASSSGQGSSPLHF.

This clonotype has a handful of counts. The rearrangement joins TRBV18 to TRBJ2-7; a possible D gene is TRBD1 (6 bases). The CDR3 loop spans 12 amino acids. Trimming shortened V by 8 bases and J by 4 bases, and 12 bases separated the two germline ends. The V gene's germline CDR1 is KGHSH and CDR2 LQKENI. The DNA of the CDR3 is TGTGCCAGCACTGGACAGCTATACGAGCAGTACTTC. Its translation: CASTGQLYEQYF.

J is TRBJ1-1 and V is TRBV7-2; D is unclear. V gave up 3 bases and J gave up 7 bases, with 15 bases separating them. The CDR3 is 14 amino acids. Germline-derived CDR1 and CDR2 are SGHTA and FQGNSA. CDR3 residues: CASSFLTRVGEAFF. CDR3 bases: TGTGCCAGCAGCTTCTTGACCCGGGTCGGTGAAGCTTTCTTT.

The V call is TRBV7-8, the J call TRBJ1-5, with a weak D call TRBD1 (6 bases). In germline, CDR1 is SGHVS, CDR2 FQNEAQ. Trimming removed 5 bases at V and 6 bases at J, with 17 bases between. The CDR3 has 15 amino acids. This chain's CDR3 is CASSDTGRAAQPQHF. CDR3 sequence (DNA): TGTGCCAGCAGCGATACAGGGAGGGCGGCTCAGCCCCAGCATTTT. Variable domain in full (rest from reference TRBV7-8 and TRBJ1-5): GAGVSQSPRYKVAKRGQDVALRCDPISGHVSLFWYQQALGQGPEFLTYFQNEAQLDKSGLPSDRFFAERPEGSVSTLKIQRTQQEDSAVYLCASSDTGRAAQPQHFGDGTRLSIL.

This clonotype was observed a few times. The chain recombines TRBV3-1 with TRBJ2-5; the D is unclear. Germline V gene data show CDR1 as LGHDT and CDR2 as YNNKEL (reference sequence). The CDR3 extends over 14 amino acids. Trimming pared 3 bases from V and 2 bases from J, leaving 10 bases between. The chain's CDR3 is CASSQAQGQETQYF. DNA for the CDR3: TGTGCCAGCAGCCAGGCCCAAGGGCAAGAGACCCAGTACTTC.

The rearrangement links TRBV28 to TRBJ2-3, with 7 bases lining up with TRBD1. The CDR3 has 13 amino acids. Germline CDR1 reads MDHEN; CDR2 reads SYDVKM. J gave up 9 bases and V 6 bases, and 9 bases lay outside the gene matches. CDR3 sequence: CASRGTATGTQYF. CDR3 nucleotides: TGTGCCAGCAGAGGTACGGCGACAGGGACGCAGTATTTT.